This T cell receptor beta chain is from a study of cytomegalovirus exposure and HLA in healthy donors. The CDR3 has 12 amino acids. Trimming left V 5 bases short and J 14 bases short, with 15 bases between. In germline, CDR1 is MNHNY, CDR2 SVGAGI (reference sequence). Clones were read by immunoSEQ multiplex PCR, and TCRdb kept only the in-frame ones, dropping some. The data hold tens of thousands of clones, with 90% observed a single time. This chain connects TRBV6-6 to TRBJ1-4; D is possibly TRBD1 (6 bases). Sequenced sample: PBMCs. The receptor was isolated from a man younger than 35 in good health and CMV-seronegative. The CDR3 coding sequence is TGTGCCAGCAGTGACTTCAGGGGTAAGCTGTTTTTT. It is translated as CASSDFRGKLFF.